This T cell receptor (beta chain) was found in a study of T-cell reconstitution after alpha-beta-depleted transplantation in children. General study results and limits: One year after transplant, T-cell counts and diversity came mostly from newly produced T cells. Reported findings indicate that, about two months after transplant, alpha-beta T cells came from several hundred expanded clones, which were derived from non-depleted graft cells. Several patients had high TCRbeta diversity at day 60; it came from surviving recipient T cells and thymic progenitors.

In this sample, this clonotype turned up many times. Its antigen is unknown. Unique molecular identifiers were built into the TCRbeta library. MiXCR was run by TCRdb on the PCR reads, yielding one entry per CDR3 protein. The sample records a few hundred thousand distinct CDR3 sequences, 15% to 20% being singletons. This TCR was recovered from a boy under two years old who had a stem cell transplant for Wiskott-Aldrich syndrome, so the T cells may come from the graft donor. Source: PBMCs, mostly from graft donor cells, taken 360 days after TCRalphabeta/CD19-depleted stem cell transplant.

In nucleotides, the CDR3 is TGCGCCAGCAGCTTGGCCGGGGAGACCGGGGAGCTGTTTTTT. Amino acid sequence: CASSLAGETGELFF. This chain connects TRBV5-1 to TRBJ2-2; perhaps TRBD2 as D (5 bases). Germline V gives CDR1 SGHRS, CDR2 YFSETQ. The CDR3 runs to 14 residues. Between the trimmed V and J ends, which lost 0 bases and 5 bases, there was a span of 8 bases.